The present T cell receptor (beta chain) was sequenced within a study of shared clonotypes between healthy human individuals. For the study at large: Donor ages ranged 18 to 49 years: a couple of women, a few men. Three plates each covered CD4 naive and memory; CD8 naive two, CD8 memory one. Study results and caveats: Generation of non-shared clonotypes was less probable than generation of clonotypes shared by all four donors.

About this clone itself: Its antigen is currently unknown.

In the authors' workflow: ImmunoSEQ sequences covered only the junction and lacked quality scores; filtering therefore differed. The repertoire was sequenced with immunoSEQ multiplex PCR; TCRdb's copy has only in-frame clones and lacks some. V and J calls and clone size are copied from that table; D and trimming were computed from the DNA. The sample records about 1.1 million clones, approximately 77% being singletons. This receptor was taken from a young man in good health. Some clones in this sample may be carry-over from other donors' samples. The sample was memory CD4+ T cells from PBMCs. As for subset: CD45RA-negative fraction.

The CDR3 region is CASSAGRQGFLSGTVYNEQFF. CDR3 nucleotide sequence: TGTGCCAGTAGTGCGGGGCGACAGGGATTTCTTAGCGGGACGGTCTACAATGAGCAGTTCTTC. The chain joins TRBV19 to TRBJ2-1; the D gene is possibly TRBD2 (8 bases). Germline CDR1 and CDR2: LNHDA and SQIVND (reference sequence). The CDR3 is 21 amino acids. V lost 5 bases and J lost 3, with 32 bases in between. The full variable domain, in which reference TRBV19 and TRBJ2-1 provide the parts outside the CDR3, is DGGITQSPKYLFRKEGQNVTLSCEQNLNHDAMYWYRQDPGQGLRLIYYSQIVNDFQKGDIAEGYSVSREKKESFPLTVTSAQKNPTAFYLCASSAGRQGFLSGTVYNEQFFGPGTRLTVL.